The sequence of this T cell receptor (beta chain) was determined in a study of radiation and T cells in renal cell carcinoma. Sequencing used immunoSEQ multiplex PCR; TCRdb keeps in-frame clones, though not all of them. The table has about 150,000 clones, 88% seen once. Described time point: baseline pretreatment blood. Treatment in this sample: 15 Gy SBRT to primary tumor, nephrectomy 4 weeks later. This CDR3 has 15 residues. The V end was cut by 5 bases, the J end by 2 bases, with 13 bases between. Germline V gives CDR1 WSHSY, CDR2 SAAADI. The chain carries TRBV10-2 and TRBJ1-5; a possible D gene is TRBD1 (6 bases). This TCR was recovered from a woman between 70 and 85 years old with renal cell carcinoma. The starting material was blood, obtained from a patient whose treatment included radiotherapy and nephrectomy. The CDR3 loop is CASSQGWSGNQPQHF. As DNA, the CDR3 is TGCGCCAGCAGTCAGGGGTGGTCTGGCAATCAGCCCCAGCATTTT.